These T cell receptor beta chains were read from a single sample in a study of shared clonotypes between healthy human individuals. The table came from immunoSEQ multiplex PCR; TCRdb's copy has only in-frame clones and leaves some out. The sample consists of around 100,000 clones, roughly 70% of them appearing once. Input material: memory CD8+ T cells sorted from blood. All receptors derive from a woman aged 25 to 39 in good health. The CDR3 runs from the conserved cysteine through the conserved F or W. A D gene is named only where the DNA matches it firmly. The size of a clone is reported for some rows only, either as once, few or many, or as a class for expanded clones.

size	D	J	V	DNA	CDR3
medium-sized	.	TRBJ2-1	TRBV5-1	TGCGCCAGCAGCTTTTACAGGGAACTCTCCTACAATGAGCAGTTCTTC	CASSFYRELSYNEQFF
.	.	TRBJ1-4	TRBV5-6	TGTGCCAGCAGCTTGGAAAAACTGTTTTTT	CASSLEKLFF
.	.	TRBJ1-4	TRBV5-5	TGTGCCAGCAGCTTGGATTATTCCGTGAAAAAACTGTTTTTT	CASSLDYSVKKLFF
few	.	TRBJ1-2	TRBV4-1	TGCGCCAGCAGCCAACCTCCCCGGGACGGCTATGGCTACACCTTC	CASSQPPRDGYGYTF
.	TRBD2	TRBJ2-7	TRBV15	TGTGCCACCAGCAGACCCCCCGGGGAGGGAAGCGACGAGCAGTACTTC	CATSRPPGEGSDEQYF
many	TRBD2	TRBJ2-1	TRBV15	TGTGCCACCAGCAGAGCATCTAGCGGGAGGCTAAATGAGCAGTTCTTC	CATSRASSGRLNEQFF
few	TRBD1	TRBJ2-5	TRBV2	TGTGCCAGCGGGACAGGGGGAGGAGAGACCCAGTACTTC	CASGTGGGETQYF
.	.	TRBJ1-5	TRBV6-6	TGTGCCAGCAGTTACAGTGAGGTCAATCAGCCCCAGCATTTT	CASSYSEVNQPQHF
.	.	TRBJ1-1	TRBV29-1	TGCAGCACACGTCGGGGGGTTTTCACTGAAGCTTTCTTT	CSTRRGVFTEAFF
.	.	TRBJ2-7	TRBV5-8	TGTGCCAGCAGTTTGCCCCGCCGGGCCGGGTCCTACGAGCAGTACTTC	CASSLPRRAGSYEQYF
.	.	TRBJ2-1	TRBV5-4	TGTGCCAGTGCGGGGCGCGATGAGCAGTTCTTC	CASAGRDEQFF
.	.	TRBJ2-6	TRBV29-1	TGCAGCGTTGCGGGGGGCCAGGGCGGTGGGTCTGGGGCCAACGTCCTGACTTTC	CSVAGGQGGGSGANVLTF
.	.	TRBJ2-7	TRBV7-8	TGTGCCAGCAGCTTAAGTGGGGAAATCTACGAGCAGTACTTC	CASSLSGEIYEQYF
.	.	TRBJ2-3	TRBV5-6	TGTGCCAGCAGCTCGGAAGATACGCAGTATTTT	CASSSEDTQYF
.	TRBD2	TRBJ2-1	TRBV10-1	TGCGCCAGCAGTGGACTAGCCAATGAGCAGTTCTTC	CASSGLANEQFF
few	.	TRBJ1-1	TRBV6-4	TGTGCCAGCAGTGAAGCGATTGGGGGGAACACTGAAGCTTTCTTT	CASSEAIGGNTEAFF
once	TRBD2	TRBJ2-3	TRBV15	TGTGCCACCAGCAGGCCCCCACTAGCGGGAGAAGATACGCAGTATTTT	CATSRPPLAGEDTQYF
.	TRBD1	TRBJ1-2	TRBV29-1	TGCAGCGTTGGTCTGGCAGGGGGAGGCTACACCTTC	CSVGLAGGGYTF